This TCR beta chain was found in a study of shared T cell receptors in the human thymus. As to this clone: A junction boundary mismatches the germline segment, possibly from a read error.

The CDR3 extends over 15 amino acids. Germline CDR1 and CDR2: SSHAT and FNYEAQ (reference sequence). Profiled with immunoSEQ multiplex PCR; TCRdb holds only in-frame clones, not every one. The repertoire holds 550,000 to 800,000 clones, over 75% seen once, with over 0.008% in the top ten. The same sample was also studied in work on human thymus T cells. That source reports: Having corrective surgery for congenital heart defects, healthy Finnish infants were the ones who donated. Corrective cardiac operations yielded the resected thymus tissue. Apparent bias marked the V and J gene usage of thymic and blood repertoires. Related research has reported that thymic repertoires overlap highly among unrelated individuals.

The sequenced sample consisted of thymocytes. This sequence originates from a girl younger than two with a congenital heart defect. The V and J genes are TRBV7-7 and TRBJ2-5; 8 bases match TRBD2. DNA of the CDR3: TGTGCTAGCAGCCTGGGAAGCGGGGGACAAGAGACCCAGTACTTC. Translated, it gives CASSLGSGGQETQYF.